This T cell receptor (beta chain) emerged from a study of control samples from healthy donors and cancer patients (dated by TCRdb to about 2020). Germline trimming: 3 bases from V, 0 bases from J; junction bases outside gene matches: 0. Including the terminal cysteine and phenylalanine, the CDR3 comprises 14 residues. Left in the record is the CDR3 DNA by itself, 42 bases read in frame from the first base. Based on the germline V gene, the CDR1 and CDR2 sequences are SGHRS and YFSETQ. Comments on this clone: What this receptor recognizes is not known. Per-base quality was not reported, and no clone a single base away is much larger than it.

Library construction relied on the immunoSEQ multiplex PCR assay. TCRdb re-hosts the immuneACCESS table, in-frame sequences only. Its copies lack some clones; in the studies checked, an unresolved V gene accounts for under half of them, and the cause for the rest is not known. The sample data list 85,000 to 110,000 clones, and 85% to 90% of these were observed just once. The leading ten clones occupy about 20% of the sample. The chain couples TRBV5-1 to TRBJ2-7, with 10 bases in between that match TRBD1. The TCR originated in a man in his fifties or sixties with lung cancer. The sample consisted of PBMCs. The DNA is as follows: TGCGCCAGCAGCTGGACAGGGGGCTCCTACGAGCAGTACTTC. It is translated as CASSWTGGSYEQYF.